These T cell receptor beta chains were read from a single sample in a study of regulatory T cells in long-lasting Graves disease. MiXCR, applied by TCRdb to the multiplex PCR reads, yields one record per CDR3 protein. Among fewer than 650,000 distinct CDR3 sequences listed, roughly 16% were seen once. These same records also appear under a second study, on T cells in Graves' hyperthyroidism and ophthalmopathy.

This sample comprised peripheral blood mononuclear cells (PBMCs), obtained at new diagnosis, from a patient treated with antithyroid drugs. The source is a man aged 18-30 years with Graves disease. The CDR3 runs from the conserved cysteine through the conserved F or W. A D gene is named only where the DNA matches it firmly. The size field is filled for only some rows; it gives once, few, many or a size class.

clone size,J gene,D gene,V gene,CDR3 DNA,CDR3 protein
-,TRBJ2-1,-,TRBV20-1,TGCACCCCTCACAATGAGCAGTTCTTC,CTPHNEQFF
-,TRBJ1-2,TRBD1,TRBV29-1,TGCAGCGTTTCGGGGACAGGGACTCGTGGCTACACCTTC,CSVSGTGTRGYTF
-,TRBJ1-1,TRBD1,TRBV7-6,TGTGCCAGCAGCCCCCGACAGGGAACGACCACTGAAGCTTTCTTT,CASSPRQGTTTEAFF
many,TRBJ2-1,TRBD1,TRBV5-1,TGCGCCAGCAGCTTGGGGACAGGGGGCCAAAATGAGCAGTTCTTC,CASSLGTGGQNEQFF
many,TRBJ2-5,-,TRBV2,TGTGCCAGCAGTCGAACCCCAGAGACCCAGTACTTC,CASSRTPETQYF
many,TRBJ2-2,TRBD2,TRBV28,TGTGCCAGCAGTACCCTCCCTCGACGTAGCGGGACGAACACCGGGGAGCTGTTTTTT,CASSTLPRRSGTNTGELFF
many,TRBJ1-1,-,TRBV5-1,TGCGCCAGTGCGACAAACTATTACACTGAAGCTTTCTTT,CASATNYYTEAFF
-,TRBJ2-1,-,TRBV7-2,TGTGCCAGCAGCTTATATCGCGGGACAGCCGCGTCCTACAATGAGCAGTTCTTC,CASSLYRGTAASYNEQFF
many,TRBJ2-2,TRBD2,TRBV7-8,TGTGCCAGCAGCCCTAGGACTAGCGGGATAGGTACCGGGGAGCTGTTTTTT,CASSPRTSGIGTGELFF
few,TRBJ2-1,-,TRBV14,TGTGCCAGCAGCCACCCGGGTAGGGGCTCCTCCTACAATGAGCAGTTCTTC,CASSHPGRGSSYNEQFF
many,TRBJ2-3,-,TRBV10-3,TGTGCCATCAGAGTCGGAGCGGTCACAGATACGCAGTATTTT,CAIRVGAVTDTQYF
many,TRBJ2-7,-,TRBV12-3/TRBV12-4,TGTGCCAGCACTGAGGACACCCACGAGCAGTACTTC,CASTEDTHEQYF
many,TRBJ2-4,-,TRBV11-2,TGTGCCAGCAGCTCATACAGGGAGGGGAACATTCAGTACTTC,CASSSYREGNIQYF
-,TRBJ1-5,TRBD1,TRBV20-1,TGCAGTGCTAGAGCACCGGGACAGGGGATCCATCAGCCCCAGCATTTT,CSARAPGQGIHQPQHF
few,TRBJ2-2,-,TRBV29-1,TGCAGCGTTGTTTGGCGGAACACCGGGGAGCTGTTTTTT,CSVVWRNTGELFF
many,TRBJ1-1,-,TRBV6-1,TGTGCCAGCAGGAAACAGGTGAACACTGAAGCTTTCTTT,CASRKQVNTEAFF
many,TRBJ2-1,TRBD2,TRBV24-1,TGTGCCTCCGAAGGGTGGGTGGCGGGGGGCTACAATGAGCAGTTCTTC,CASEGWVAGGYNEQFF
few,TRBJ1-1,TRBD1,TRBV27,TGTGCCAGCAGTTTATCGGGACAGGGGTCTGAAGCTTTCTTT,CASSLSGQGSEAFF
-,TRBJ2-2,-,TRBV7-9,TGTGCCAGCACCGCAGGCGGGCCTGACACCGGGGAGCTGTTTTTT,CASTAGGPDTGELFF
few,TRBJ2-3,-,TRBV29-1,TGCAGCGTCAGGCAGGGGAGCCCTCTCGATACGCAGTATTTT,CSVRQGSPLDTQYF
few,TRBJ1-2,TRBD1,TRBV25-1,TGTGCCAGCAGCATCGGGACAGGAGGTAATGGCTACACCTTC,CASSIGTGGNGYTF
many,TRBJ2-1,-,TRBV7-2,TGTGCCAGCCTGAACCCCACGGGGCGTTATGAGCAGTTCTTC,CASLNPTGRYEQFF
many,TRBJ2-7,TRBD2,TRBV7-3,TGTGCCAGCAGCTTCGGACTAGCGGGAGAGCCCGCATCCTACGAGCAGTACTTC,CASSFGLAGEPASYEQYF
many,TRBJ2-7,-,TRBV29-1,TGCAGCGTTGGTCAGGGCTCCTACGAGCAGTACTTC,CSVGQGSYEQYF
-,TRBJ1-5,TRBD1,TRBV24-1,TGTGCCACCAGTGACCCCGGTGGGACAGGGGGAGATCAGCCCCAGCATTTT,CATSDPGGTGGDQPQHF
-,TRBJ2-7,TRBD1,TRBV5-1,TGCGCCAGCAGCTTTCGGGCAGGGGGCTATCCCGCCTACGAGCAGTACTTC,CASSFRAGGYPAYEQYF
many,TRBJ1-1,TRBD1,TRBV29-1,TGCAGCATCCGGACAGGGGCGAACACTGAAGCTTTCTTT,CSIRTGANTEAFF
few,TRBJ2-3,-,TRBV10-1,TGCGCCAGCAGTGGAGGGAGTCGGACAGATACGCAGTATTTT,CASSGGSRTDTQYF
many,TRBJ1-1,TRBD1,TRBV28,TGTGCCAGCAGTTTAGGAGGACAGGGGTACACTGAAGCTTTCTTT,CASSLGGQGYTEAFF
few,TRBJ1-2,-,TRBV29-1,TGCAGCGTTGGAGTGGAGGCAAACTATGGCTACACCTTC,CSVGVEANYGYTF
many,TRBJ1-2,-,TRBV28,TGTGCCAGCAGTTTAACAGGACTCGGGTATGGCTACACCTTC,CASSLTGLGYGYTF
-,TRBJ1-3,-,TRBV5-1,TGCGCCAGCAGTTATGGGGCTGGAAACACCATATATTTT,CASSYGAGNTIYF
many,TRBJ1-1,-,TRBV27,TGTGCCAGCAGTCTAAAGGGCCTTGCTGAAGCTTTCTTT,CASSLKGLAEAFF
few,TRBJ2-7,-,TRBV9,TGTGCCAGCAGCGTAGGCTCCGAAGGTCAACTCTACGAGCAGTACTTC,CASSVGSEGQLYEQYF
few,TRBJ2-2,TRBD2,TRBV7-2,TGTGCCAGCAACTATGCGTTAGCGGGACTCACCGGGGAGCTGTTTTTT,CASNYALAGLTGELFF
many,TRBJ2-7,-,TRBV7-8,TGTGCCAGCAGCTTAGGGGAGGGGGCGGTCGAGCAGTACTTC,CASSLGEGAVEQYF
-,TRBJ1-1,-,TRBV12-3/TRBV12-4,TGTGCCAGCACCTTCGGAGGACCGGCTGAAGCTTTCTTT,CASTFGGPAEAFF
-,TRBJ2-1,TRBD2,TRBV7-9,TGTGCCAGCAGCTTACCCCTGGGAGGGGCTACTTACAATGAGCAGTTCTTC,CASSLPLGGATYNEQFF
-,TRBJ2-2,TRBD2,TRBV20-1,TGCAGTGCTAGACCCGGGACTAGCGGGAACACCGGGGAGCTGTTTTTT,CSARPGTSGNTGELFF
-,TRBJ2-7,-,TRBV6-1,TGTGCCAGCATCGGAGTCCTAGCGTCTGGCGAGCAGTACTTC,CASIGVLASGEQYF
many,TRBJ2-7,-,TRBV28,TGTGCCAGCACTCCTGGACACGAGCAGTACTTC,CASTPGHEQYF
many,TRBJ2-7,-,TRBV4-1,TGCGCCAGCAGCCAAGACCCCTACGAGCAGTACTTC,CASSQDPYEQYF
-,TRBJ2-2,-,TRBV19,TGTGCCAGTAGTACCCTCGGCGGGGAGCTGTTTTTT,CASSTLGGELFF
few,TRBJ2-1,-,TRBV4-2,TGTGCCAGCAGCCCCCCCGTGGGACTGGAAATGGTTGAGCAGTTCTTC,CASSPPVGLEMVEQFF
-,TRBJ2-2,-,TRBV6-5,TGTGCCAGCAGTTTACAGATCGCTGCCGGGGAGCTGTTTTTT,CASSLQIAAGELFF
many,TRBJ2-1,TRBD2,TRBV5-1,TGCGCCAGCAGCCATCGGACTAGCCTAACCCCCTACAATGAGCAGTTCTTC,CASSHRTSLTPYNEQFF
many,TRBJ2-1,-,TRBV5-1,TGCGCCAGCAGCTTGCAGGGGTCTAGCGCCCAGCGCGGGTTCTACAATGAGCAGTTCTTC,CASSLQGSSAQRGFYNEQFF
many,TRBJ1-1,-,TRBV5-1,TGCGCCAGCAGCCAGGACGGGAACACTGAAGCTTTCTTT,CASSQDGNTEAFF
-,TRBJ2-5,TRBD1,TRBV7-7,TGTGCTAGCAGCTCCGGGACAGGGGGTTGGGAGACCCAGTACTTC,CASSSGTGGWETQYF
many,TRBJ2-3,TRBD2,TRBV28,TGTGCCAGCAGCCCCGGACTAGATGGTGGTTGGGGTACGCAGTATTTT,CASSPGLDGGWGTQYF
-,TRBJ2-7,-,TRBV7-9,TGTGCCAGCAGCCCCCCCCCCGGGACTGAAGCCTACGAGCAGTACTTC,CASSPPPGTEAYEQYF
-,TRBJ2-5,TRBD2,TRBV29-1,TGCAGCGCCAACGACGGGACTAGCTTAGGGACCCAGTACTTC,CSANDGTSLGTQYF
many,TRBJ2-7,TRBD1,TRBV28,TGTGCCAGCAGTGCCCACGGGACAGGGTCTTACGAGCAGTACTTC,CASSAHGTGSYEQYF
-,TRBJ2-3,-,TRBV5-1,TGCGCCAGCAGCACGAACGGCGGAGGGACAGATACGCAGTATTTT,CASSTNGGGTDTQYF
-,TRBJ1-2,-,TRBV30,TGTGCCTGGAGTGGAAACCCGGCGGGCTGTGGCTACACCTTC,CAWSGNPAGCGYTF